A single sample gave rise to the 28 T cell receptor beta chains below, sequenced in a study of T cells in Graves' hyperthyroidism and ophthalmopathy. Using RNA transcripts as the source, TCR beta CDR3 regions were amplified. First-round RT-PCR targeting the TCR CDR3 was performed with the HTBI primer set. TCRdb recomputed calls from the multiplex PCR reads with MiXCR, one row per CDR3 protein. This table has some 300,000 distinct CDR3 sequences, roughly 15% appearing once. The material sequenced was blood. The receptors derive from a man aged 25-45 years with Graves' hyperthyroidism.

Ten or more counts support this clonotype. The rearrangement links TRBV28 to TRBJ2-7, with D unclear. This CDR3 is 15 amino acids long. The germline V gene encodes CDR1 MDHEN and CDR2 SYDVKM. The V gene lost 5 bases and the J gene lost 2 bases, with 16 bases spanning the gap. The CDR3 bases are TGTGCCAGCAGTCCCCCCTTCAGCAGAGCCTACGAGCAGTACTTC. Amino acids: CASSPPFSRAYEQYF.

This clonotype was seen repeatedly, ten times or more. The chain is built from TRBV12-3 or TRBV12-4 and TRBJ2-1, with 7 bases lining up with TRBD2. The ends lost 3 bases at V and 2 bases at J; junction bases unmatched: 4. The CDR3 spans 15 residues. CDR3 region: CASSFGGSTYNEQFF. CDR3 DNA: TGTGCCAGCAGTTTCGGGGGGAGTACCTACAATGAGCAGTTCTTC.

In this sample, this clonotype turned up many times. The rearrangement links TRBV6-2 or TRBV6-3 to TRBJ2-7, with 10 bases identical to TRBD1. Germline V lookup: CDR1 MNHEY, CDR2 SVGEGT. Trimming took 6 bases from V and 5 from J; bases not matched to a gene: 16. The CDR3 extends over 17 amino acids. The CDR3 sequence: CASSSGDRGVRADEQYF. CDR3 in DNA: TGTGCCAGCAGCTCAGGGGACAGGGGAGTTCGGGCGGACGAGCAGTACTTC.

The CDR3: CASSLASLGDEQFF. CDR3 sequence (DNA): TGTGCCAGCAGCTTAGCCTCCTTGGGTGATGAGCAGTTCTTC. The chain carries TRBV7-9 and TRBJ2-1; no clear D gene. In germline, CDR1 is SEHNR, CDR2 FQNEAQ (reference sequence). This CDR3 is built from 14 residues. V was trimmed by 0 bases and J by 8 bases, leaving 11 bases between them.

This clonotype was counted at least ten times. This chain joins TRBV6-1 and TRBJ2-1; the D gene is possibly TRBD1 (6 bases). The CDR3 extends over 14 amino acids. The V gene's germline CDR1 is MNHNS and CDR2 SASEGT. The ends were cut back, 8 bases at V and 7 bases at J, with 18 bases in the middle. CDR3 sequence reads: CASGKTGLGNEQFF. The DNA of the CDR3 is TGTGCCAGCGGAAAGACAGGTCTTGGGAATGAGCAGTTCTTC.

This clonotype was picked up many times. This rearrangement joins TRBV15 to TRBJ1-1; D uncertain. With 1 base removed from V and 7 bases from J, the gap between germline ends came to 10 bases. There are 13 residues in the CDR3. From germline, CDR1 is LNHNV and CDR2 YYDKDF (reference sequence). CDR3 in DNA: TGTGCCACCAGCAGAGCACGGGCGGGTGAAGCTTTCTTT. This encodes CATSRARAGEAFF.

In this sample, this clonotype turned up a few times. The chain combines TRBV6-1 with TRBJ2-6; D is ambiguous. CDR3 length: 15 residues. Germline V gene data show CDR1 as MNHNS and CDR2 as SASEGT. V shed 5 bases and J shed 2 bases, with 10 bases lying between them. The CDR3 DNA is TGTGCCAGCAGTTTGGTGATTACTGGGGCCAACGTCCTGACTTTC. Residues: CASSLVITGANVLTF.

This clonotype was picked up many times. Written as DNA, the CDR3 is TGTGCCAGCAGTTTAGCGGCAGGAGAGACCCAGTACTTC. As protein: CASSLAAGETQYF. This chain connects TRBV12-3 or TRBV12-4 to TRBJ2-5, with D uncertain. The CDR3 is made up of 13 amino acids. Deletions cut 0 bases from V and 4 bases from J, with 6 bases between.

This clonotype was counted ten times or more. The rearrangement uses TRBV28 and TRBJ2-7; D is unclear. The germline CDR1 and CDR2 sequences are MDHEN and SYDVKM. The CDR3 sequence is 12 residues long. The V end lost 6 bases, the J end lost 1 base, and 7 bases lay between the germline ends. The CDR3 DNA reads TGTGCCAGCAGACAAAATTCCTACGAGCAGTACTTC. Protein: CASRQNSYEQYF.

This clonotype was seen at least ten times. This chain joins TRBV11-2 and TRBJ2-7; D might be TRBD1 or TRBD2, each matching 7 bases. The length of the CDR3 is 13 residues. V was trimmed by 5 bases and J by 4 bases, leaving 12 bases between them. The germline V gene has CDR1 SGHAT and CDR2 FQNNGV. In DNA, the CDR3 is TGTGCCAGCAGCCAGGGGGGGTTTTACGAGCAGTACTTC. Translating it yields CASSQGGFYEQYF.

At least ten counts were recorded for this clonotype. J is TRBJ1-1 and V is TRBV5-1; no definite D call. V was clipped by 3 bases and J by 1 base, with 10 bases between them. The germline V gene encodes CDR1 SGHRS and CDR2 YFSETQ. CDR3 size: 14 residues. The chain's CDR3 is CASSSKVENTEAFF. CDR3 coding DNA: TGCGCCAGCAGCTCGAAGGTGGAGAACACTGAAGCTTTCTTT.

V is TRBV14 and J is TRBJ2-1; TRBD2 aligns across 7 bases. Germline-derived CDR1 and CDR2 are SGHDN and FVKESK. V gave up 3 bases and J gave up 3 bases; unmatched junction bases: 2. This CDR3 is 14 amino acids long. CDR3 loop: CASSHSGIYNEQFF. The CDR3 DNA reads TGTGCCAGCAGCCACAGCGGGATCTACAATGAGCAGTTCTTC.

This clonotype was counted a few times. The rearrangement joins TRBV9 to TRBJ1-2; D is uncertain. Deletions cut 5 bases from V and 3 bases from J, with 14 bases between. The CDR3 is made up of 14 amino acids. Germline V gene sequence: CDR1 SGDLS, CDR2 YYNGEE. This CDR3 reads CASSKRAMDYGYTF. As DNA, the CDR3 is TGTGCCAGCAGTAAGAGGGCAATGGACTATGGCTACACCTTC.

The chain joins TRBV29-1 to TRBJ2-3; the match to TRBD2 covers 9 bases. This CDR3 has 14 amino acids. With 6 bases clipped from V and 0 bases from J, the junction kept 4 bases outside the gene matches. The germline CDR1 and CDR2 sequences are SQVTM and ANQGSEA. CDR3 in DNA: TGCAGCGTAGCGGGAGGAGCCAGCACAGATACGCAGTATTTT. It translates to CSVAGGASTDTQYF.

This clonotype was observed a handful of times. The chain carries TRBV27 and TRBJ1-2; D remains unclear. CDR3 length: 13 residues. V was pared by 5 bases and J by 2 bases, with 9 bases between. CDR1 MNHEY and CDR2 SMNVEV come from the germline V gene (reference sequence). CDR3 DNA: TGTGCCAGCAGTCTTTGGGCCAACTATGGCTACACCTTC. It encodes CASSLWANYGYTF.

This clonotype has only a few counts. The rearrangement links TRBV20-1 to TRBJ2-7; D is possibly TRBD1 (7 bases). Between the trimmed V and J ends, which lost 5 bases and 1 base, there was a span of 15 bases. CDR3 length: 14 amino acids. The germline CDR1 and CDR2 sequences are DFQATT and SNEGSKA (reference sequence). The CDR3 loop is CSAQDRRVSYEQYF. The DNA for the CDR3 is TGCAGTGCTCAGGACAGGAGGGTTTCCTACGAGCAGTACTTC.

This clonotype was seen repeatedly, ten times or more. V gene TRBV3-1 combines with J gene TRBJ2-2; D ambiguous. Germline V gene data show CDR1 as LGHDT and CDR2 as YNNKEL (reference sequence). The ends were cut back, 1 base at V and 5 bases at J, with 8 bases in the middle. This CDR3 has 14 residues. CDR3 DNA sequence: TGTGCCAGCAGCCAAGGAAGGGTGACCGGGGAGCTGTTTTTT. Translated: CASSQGRVTGELFF.

This clonotype has ten or more counts. V and J are TRBV9 and TRBJ1-1; D perhaps matches TRBD1 (5 bases). The CDR3 loop spans 13 amino acids. CDR1 is SGDLS and CDR2 is YYNGEE in the germline V gene. Trimming cost V 3 bases and J 5 bases, with 11 bases left between them. The CDR3 here is CASSEGGETEAFF. In DNA form, the CDR3 reads TGTGCCAGCAGCGAGGGAGGGGAGACTGAAGCTTTCTTT.

J is TRBJ1-3 and V is TRBV6-2 or TRBV6-3, with D perhaps matching TRBD1 (6 bases). The CDR3 loop spans 15 amino acids. The V gene's germline CDR1 is MNHEY and CDR2 SVGEGT. V lost 5 bases and J lost 4, with 15 bases in between. CDR3 nucleotides: TGTGCCAGCAGTCCCGACAGGAACCCGGGAAACACCATATATTTT. It codes for CASSPDRNPGNTIYF.

This clonotype was counted many times. This rearrangement joins TRBV7-9 to TRBJ1-1; D gene ambiguous. The CDR3 consists of 13 residues. In germline, CDR1 is SEHNR, CDR2 FQNEAQ (reference sequence). V lost 10 bases and J 2 bases, leaving 14 bases between the germline ends. The CDR3 here is CATARETNTEAFF. Here the CDR3 DNA reads TGTGCCACCGCGCGAGAGACCAACACTGAAGCTTTCTTT.

V usage is TRBV9 and J usage is TRBJ2-5, with D hard to call. Trimming removed 0 bases from V and 1 base from J, with 13 bases in between. There are 16 residues in the CDR3. Germline V CDR1 and CDR2: SGDLS, YYNGEE. The CDR3 region is CASSVAALPIQETQYF. The CDR3 nucleotides are TGTGCCAGCAGCGTAGCTGCCCTGCCTATCCAAGAGACCCAGTACTTC.

This clonotype has a count of ten or more. The chain links TRBV28 to TRBJ2-7, with D tentatively TRBD1 or TRBD2 (5 bases each). Trimming cost V 6 bases and J 2 bases, with 20 bases left between them. The germline V gene encodes CDR1 MDHEN and CDR2 SYDVKM. The CDR3 is made up of 16 amino acids. CDR3 sequence: CASSFEVGTPTYEQYF. The CDR3, as DNA: TGTGCCAGCAGCTTCGAAGTCGGGACGCCGACCTACGAGCAGTACTTC.

The sample holds many counts of this clonotype. The chain is built from TRBV12-3 or TRBV12-4 and TRBJ2-3; D unresolved. V was trimmed by 7 bases and J by 0 bases, leaving 11 bases between them. CDR3 length: 14 amino acids. The CDR3 loop reads CASTHYASTDTQYF. CDR3 sequence (DNA): TGTGCCAGCACCCACTATGCTAGCACAGATACGCAGTATTTT.

The rearrangement links TRBV5-1 to TRBJ2-4; 9 nucleotides agree with TRBD1. The J segment lost 5 bases and the V segment lost 0 bases, leaving 6 bases of the junction unmatched. The CDR3 sequence is 16 residues long. The germline CDR1 and CDR2 sequences are SGHRS and YFSETQ. The CDR3 coding sequence is TGCGCCAGCAGCTTGGCGGGACAGGGCTTCCAAAACATTCAGTACTTC. It encodes CASSLAGQGFQNIQYF.

The chain couples TRBV12-5 to TRBJ2-1; TRBD2 matches 12 bases. Germline V gives CDR1 LGHNT, CDR2 FRNRAP. The V gene end was trimmed by 2 bases and the J gene end by 7 bases; junction bases not matched to a gene: 6. The CDR3 has 16 residues. Written as DNA, the CDR3 is TGTGCTAGTGGTTTGCTGACTAGCGGGAGTCTTAATGAGCAGTTCTTC. Its translation: CASGLLTSGSLNEQFF.

The table lists this clonotype with a few counts. V usage is TRBV24-1 and J usage is TRBJ1-1, with no clear D. Between the trimmed V and J ends, which lost 1 base and 4 bases, there was a span of 6 bases. There are 13 residues in the CDR3. Per the germline V gene, CDR1 is KGHDR and CDR2 is SFDVKD. CDR3 coding DNA: TGTGCCACCAGTGATTTCCCGGGCACTGAAGCTTTCTTT. Translated: CATSDFPGTEAFF.

The table lists this clonotype with many counts. The chain joins TRBV2 to TRBJ1-2; unclear D gene. Germline V CDR1 and CDR2: SNHLY, FYNNEI. V was cut by 6 bases and J by 4 bases, with 9 bases left in between. The CDR3 consists of 12 residues. The CDR3 region has the DNA TGTGCCAGCAGAACGGATTCCTATGGCTACACCTTC. It codes for CASRTDSYGYTF. Full variable domain (missing parts from reference TRBV2 and TRBJ1-2): EPEVTQTPSHQVTQMGQEVILRCVPISNHLYFYWYRQILGQKVEFLVSFYNNEISEKSEIFDDQFSVERPDGSNFTLKIRSTKLEDSAMYFCASRTDSYGYTFGSGTRLTVV.

This clonotype was picked up many times. This rearrangement joins TRBV5-5 to TRBJ2-3; D possibly corresponds to TRBD1 (6 bases). V lost 4 bases and J lost 5, with 20 bases in between. The CDR3 runs to 16 residues. Germline CDR1 SGHKS, CDR2 YYEKEE (reference sequence). CDR3 amino acids: CASSKDPHTGQDTQYF. Here the CDR3 DNA reads TGTGCCAGCAGCAAAGACCCCCACACGGGACAAGATACGCAGTATTTT.